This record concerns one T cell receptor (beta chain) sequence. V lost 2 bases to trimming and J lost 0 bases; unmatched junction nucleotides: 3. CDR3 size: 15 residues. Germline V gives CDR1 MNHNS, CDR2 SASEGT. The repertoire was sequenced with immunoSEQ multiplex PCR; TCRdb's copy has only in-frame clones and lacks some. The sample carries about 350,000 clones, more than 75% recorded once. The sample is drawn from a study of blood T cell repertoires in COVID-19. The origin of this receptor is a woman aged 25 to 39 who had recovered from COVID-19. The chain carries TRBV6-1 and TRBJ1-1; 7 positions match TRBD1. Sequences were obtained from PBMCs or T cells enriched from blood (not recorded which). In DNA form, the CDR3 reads TGTGCCAGCAGTGAATACACAGGGGTGAACACTGAAGCTTTCTTT. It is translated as CASSEYTGVNTEAFF.